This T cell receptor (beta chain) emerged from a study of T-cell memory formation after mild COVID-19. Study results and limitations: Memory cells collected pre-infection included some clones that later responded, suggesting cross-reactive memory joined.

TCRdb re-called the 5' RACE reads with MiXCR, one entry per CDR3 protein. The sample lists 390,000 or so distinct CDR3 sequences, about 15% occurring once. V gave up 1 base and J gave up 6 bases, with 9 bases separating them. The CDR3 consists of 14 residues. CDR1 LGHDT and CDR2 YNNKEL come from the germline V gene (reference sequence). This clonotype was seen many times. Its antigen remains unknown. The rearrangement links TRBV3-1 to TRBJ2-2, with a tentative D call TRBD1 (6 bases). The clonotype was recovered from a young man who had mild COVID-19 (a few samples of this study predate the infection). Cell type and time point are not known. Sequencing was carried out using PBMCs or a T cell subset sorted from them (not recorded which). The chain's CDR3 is CASSQAGAAGELFF. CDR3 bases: TGTGCCAGCAGCCAAGCAGGGGCGGCCGGGGAGCTGTTTTTT.